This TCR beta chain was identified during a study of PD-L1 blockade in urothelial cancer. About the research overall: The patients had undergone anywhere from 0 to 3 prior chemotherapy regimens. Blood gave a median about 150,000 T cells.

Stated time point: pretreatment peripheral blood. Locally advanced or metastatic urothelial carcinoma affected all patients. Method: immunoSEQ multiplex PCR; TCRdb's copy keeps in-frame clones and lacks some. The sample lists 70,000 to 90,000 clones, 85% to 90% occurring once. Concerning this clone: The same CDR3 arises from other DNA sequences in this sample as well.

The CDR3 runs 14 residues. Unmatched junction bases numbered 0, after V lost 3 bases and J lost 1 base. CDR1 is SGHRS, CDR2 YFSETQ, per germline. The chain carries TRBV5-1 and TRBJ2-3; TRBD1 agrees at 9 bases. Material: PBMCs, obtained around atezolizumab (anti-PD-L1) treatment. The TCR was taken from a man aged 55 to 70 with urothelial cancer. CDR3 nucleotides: TGCGCCAGCAGCTGGACAGGGGGCACAGATACGCAGTATTTT. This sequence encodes CASSWTGGTDTQYF.